Presented here are 8 T cell receptor beta chains from one specimen sequenced in a study of cytomegalovirus exposure and HLA in healthy donors. The PCR ran on 60 Vbeta and 13 Jbeta primers. The method was immunoSEQ multiplex PCR; TCRdb's version includes in-frame clones alone and lacks a portion of them. The sample lists approximately 110,000 clones; over 75% were seen once. Sequencing used PBMCs. The receptors originated from a woman in her thirties or forties in good health and CMV-seropositive.

The gene calls are TRBV28 and TRBJ1-1; TRBD1 is a possible D gene (6 bases). This CDR3 has 15 residues. Germline assignment: CDR1 MDHEN and CDR2 SYDVKM. The V gene lost 2 bases and the J gene lost 3 bases, with 13 bases spanning the gap. CDR3 in amino acids: CASSLAGARYTEAFF. The CDR3 region has the DNA TGTGCCAGCAGTTTAGCAGGGGCGCGGTACACTGAAGCTTTCTTT.

The rearrangement joins TRBV7-2 to TRBJ2-5; D might be TRBD1 (6 bases). This CDR3 contains 14 residues. Germline V gene data show CDR1 as SGHTA and CDR2 as FQGNSA. Trimming pared 2 bases from V and 5 bases from J, leaving 12 bases between. The CDR3 DNA reads as TGTGCCAGCAGCTTAAATAGGGGGACGGAGACCCAGTACTTC. It is translated as CASSLNRGTETQYF. Full variable domain (remainder filled in from reference TRBV7-2 and TRBJ2-5): GAGVSQSPSNKVTEKGKDVELRCDPISGHTALYWYRQSLGQGLEFLIYFQGNSAPDKSGLPSDRFSAERTGGSVSTLTIQRTQQEDSAVYLCASSLNRGTETQYFGPGTRLLVL.

This chain uses TRBV10-3 with TRBJ2-7, with TRBD2 matching over 8 bases. With V trimmed by 4 bases and J by 4 bases, 6 bases remained unmatched. The CDR3 is made up of 14 amino acids. Germline-derived CDR1 and CDR2 are ENHRY and SYGVKD. The CDR3 sequence: CAISVGRAHYEQYF. DNA of the CDR3: TGTGCCATCAGTGTCGGGAGGGCCCATTACGAGCAGTACTTC.

The chain is built from TRBV7-9 and TRBJ2-7, with 10 bases aligning to TRBD2. The germline CDR1 and CDR2 sequences are SEHNR and FQNEAQ (reference sequence). The junction had 3 bases not matched to a gene; V was cut back by 2 bases and J by 2 bases. The CDR3 has 15 amino acids. The CDR3 coding sequence is TGTGCCAGCAGCTTACAACTAGCGGGGACCTACGAGCAGTACTTC. Its translation is CASSLQLAGTYEQYF.

This sequence joins TRBV29-1 and TRBJ2-3; tentative D call: TRBD1 (5 bases). Germline V lookup: CDR1 SQVTM, CDR2 ANQGSEA. This CDR3 has 12 residues. The V end lost 6 bases, the J end lost 6 bases, and 13 bases lay between the germline ends. The CDR3 protein is CSVGGAVDTQYF. The CDR3 nucleotides read TGCAGCGTGGGTGGGGCTGTGGATACGCAGTATTTT.

This chain joins TRBV11-3 and TRBJ2-2; D is perhaps TRBD2 (6 bases). The germline V gene encodes CDR1 SGHNT and CDR2 YENEEA. V lost 4 bases and J 6 bases, leaving 12 bases between the germline ends. This CDR3 spans 14 amino acids. The CDR3 region has the DNA TGTGCCAGCAGCTCCCGGGACTTACCCGGGGAGCTGTTTTTT. It is translated as CASSSRDLPGELFF.

This chain connects TRBV7-8 to TRBJ1-5; 9 bases line up with TRBD1. The germline V gene has CDR1 SGHVS and CDR2 FQNEAQ. With V trimmed by 0 bases and J by 7 bases, 4 bases remained unmatched. The CDR3 loop spans 15 amino acids. CDR3 nucleotide sequence: TGTGCCAGCAGCTTAGCGGGACAGGGAGGCCAGCCCCAGCATTTT. This sequence encodes CASSLAGQGGQPQHF.

The V gene is TRBV7-7, the J gene TRBJ2-1; no clear D. This CDR3 region has 15 residues. Trimming shortened V by 3 bases and J by 0 bases, and 9 bases separated the two germline ends. CDR1 and CDR2 from the germline V gene are SSHAT and FNYEAQ (reference sequence). The CDR3: CASSFSLSSYNEQFF. CDR3 nucleotide sequence: TGTGCCAGCAGCTTTAGCCTGAGCTCCTACAATGAGCAGTTCTTC.